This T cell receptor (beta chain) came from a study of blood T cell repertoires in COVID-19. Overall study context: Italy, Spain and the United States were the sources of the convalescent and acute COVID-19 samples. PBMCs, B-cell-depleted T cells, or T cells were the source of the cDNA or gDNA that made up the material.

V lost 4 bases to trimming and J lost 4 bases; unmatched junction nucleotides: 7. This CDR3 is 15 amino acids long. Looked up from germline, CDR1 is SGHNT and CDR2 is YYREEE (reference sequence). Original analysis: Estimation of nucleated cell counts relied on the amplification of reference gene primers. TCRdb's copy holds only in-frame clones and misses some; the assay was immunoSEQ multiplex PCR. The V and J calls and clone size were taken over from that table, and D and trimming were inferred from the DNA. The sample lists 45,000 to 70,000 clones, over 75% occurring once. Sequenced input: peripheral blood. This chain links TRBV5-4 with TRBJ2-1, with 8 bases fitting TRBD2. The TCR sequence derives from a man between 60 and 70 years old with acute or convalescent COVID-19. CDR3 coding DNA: TGTGCCAGCAGCATTAGCGGGGTTTCATACAATGAGCAGTTCTTC. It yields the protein CASSISGVSYNEQFF.